This passage covers 12 T cell receptor beta chains from one sample sequenced in a study of STAT5B mutations in CD4+ large granular lymphocyte leukemia. Assay: immunoSEQ multiplex PCR; the TCRdb copy retains only in-frame clones and omits some. The sample records around 23,000 clones, about four fifths being singletons. Input material: CD4+ T cells from blood buffy coats. The source is a human donor in good health.

The chain recombines TRBV9 with TRBJ2-7; 10 positions agree with TRBD1. The CDR3 contains 16 residues. Germline-derived CDR1 and CDR2 are SGDLS and YYNGEE. V trimming: 3 bases; J trimming: 5 bases; junction bases outside the gene matches: 11. The CDR3 spells CASSAFTGTGVHEQYF. Written as DNA, the CDR3 is TGTGCCAGCAGCGCATTCACCGGGACAGGGGTCCACGAGCAGTACTTC.

The chain links TRBV7-3 to TRBJ2-5; D is undetermined. This CDR3 is 15 amino acids long. Between the trimmed V and J ends, which lost 5 bases and 3 bases, there was a span of 16 bases. Germline V CDR1 and CDR2: SGHTA, FQGTGA. The CDR3 region is CASSPTGHSEETQYF. The CDR3 DNA sequence: TGTGCCAGCAGCCCCACCGGGCACTCCGAAGAGACCCAGTACTTC.

CDR3 residues: CASSIVPSGGRAYEQYF. The CDR3 DNA follows: TGTGCCAGTAGTATAGTTCCTAGCGGGGGCCGCGCCTACGAGCAGTACTTC. This chain joins TRBV19 and TRBJ2-7; the match to TRBD2 covers 10 bases. The CDR3 runs 17 residues. Germline loops: CDR1 LNHDA, CDR2 SQIVND (reference sequence). The V gene end was trimmed by 1 base and the J gene end by 2 bases; junction bases not matched to a gene: 8.

V and J are TRBV6-6 and TRBJ1-1, with D unresolved. This CDR3 is built from 10 residues. V lost 3 bases and J 8 bases, leaving 4 bases between the germline ends. Germline V gene sequence: CDR1 MNHNY, CDR2 SVGAGI (reference sequence). Written as DNA, the CDR3 is TGTGCCAGCAGTTATGTCGAAGCTTTCTTT. It yields the protein CASSYVEAFF.

The genes are TRBV27 and TRBJ1-5, with 10 bases that match TRBD1. CDR3 size: 15 residues. Germline trimming cut 4 bases from V and 7 bases from J; bases unmatched to any gene: 7. Germline assignment: CDR1 MNHEY and CDR2 SMNVEV (reference sequence). The CDR3 is CASSYLRDRGQPQHF. CDR3 bases: TGTGCCAGCAGTTACCTCCGGGACAGGGGCCAGCCCCAGCATTTT.

The gene calls are TRBV7-2 and TRBJ2-2; 7 bases are shared with TRBD2. This CDR3 comprises 16 residues. The germline gives CDR1 SGHTA, CDR2 FQGNSA. V gave up 1 base and J gave up 0 bases; unmatched junction bases: 2. CDR3 amino acids: CASSLVAGTNTGELFF. CDR3 sequence (DNA): TGTGCCAGCAGCTTAGTAGCGGGTACGAACACCGGGGAGCTGTTTTTT.

V is TRBV6-6 and J is TRBJ1-2; D perhaps matches TRBD1 (5 bases). The ends were cut back, 3 bases at V and 2 bases at J, with 16 bases in the middle. CDR1 is MNHNY and CDR2 is SVGAGI in the germline V gene (reference sequence). The CDR3 consists of 16 residues. The CDR3 is CASSYRGEGSNYGYTF. For the CDR3, the DNA is TGTGCCAGCAGTTATCGCGGGGAGGGGTCCAACTATGGCTACACCTTC.

J is TRBJ2-3 and V is TRBV6-4; D call uncertain. The length of the CDR3 is 11 residues. The V end lost 4 bases, the J end lost 5 bases, and 4 bases lay between the germline ends. Germline values: CDR1 MRHNA, CDR2 SNTAGT. CDR3 coding DNA: TGTGCCAGCAGTGTTGGAGATACGCAGTATTTT. Amino acid sequence: CASSVGDTQYF.

V usage is TRBV7-2 and J usage is TRBJ1-4, with a weak D call TRBD1 (6 bases). The V end was cut by 1 base, the J end by 0 bases, with 15 bases between. CDR3 length: 18 residues. Germline values: CDR1 SGHTA, CDR2 FQGNSA. The CDR3 region is CASSLEGGQVATNEKLFF. CDR3 nucleotide sequence: TGTGCCAGCAGCTTAGAGGGGGGGCAAGTTGCAACTAATGAAAAACTGTTTTTT.

Only a few counts were recorded for this clone. The chain carries TRBV4-1 and TRBJ2-7; 9 positions agree with TRBD1. There are 15 residues in the CDR3. Germline V lookup: CDR1 MGHRA, CDR2 YSYEKL. V dropped 0 bases and J dropped 6; count of bases not matched to a gene: 6. This chain's CDR3 is CASSQDGTGPLEQYF. The CDR3, as DNA: TGCGCCAGCAGCCAAGATGGGACAGGGCCCCTCGAGCAGTACTTC.

The V and J genes are TRBV30 and TRBJ1-4, with D uncertain. This CDR3 spans 15 amino acids. Germline CDR1 is GTSNPN and CDR2 is SVGIG (reference sequence). Trimming stripped 0 bases from V and 7 bases from J, with 15 bases between. The CDR3 nucleotides read TGTGCCTGGAGTGTTCCCCCCGGGGAGGTTGAAAAACTGTTTTTT. The encoded protein is CAWSVPPGEVEKLFF. The full variable domain, with the rest looked up from reference TRBV30 and TRBJ1-4, is SQTIHQWPATLVQPVGSPLSLECTVEGTSNPNLYWYRQAAGRGLQLLFYSVGIGQISSEVPQNLSASRPQDRQFILSSKKLLLSDSGFYLCAWSVPPGEVEKLFFGSGTQLSVL.

This clone was found a few times. The genes are TRBV7-2 and TRBJ2-7; D uncertain. Germline values: CDR1 SGHTA, CDR2 FQGNSA. The V end was cut by 1 base, the J end by 5 bases, with 6 bases between. The CDR3 extends over 12 amino acids. CDR3 protein: CASSLGIHEQYF. Written as DNA, the CDR3 is TGTGCCAGCAGCTTAGGGATCCACGAGCAGTACTTC.